Below are 4 T cell receptor beta chains sequenced from a single sample in a study of T cell repertoires in aging, cancer and after chemotherapy. Rearranged V-D-J TRB sequences were amplified with a mixed TRB-A/B primer pool. TCRdb ran MiXCR on the multiplex PCR reads and lists one entry per CDR3 protein. The top ten hold 40% to 55% of the sample, which has about 4,800 distinct CDR3 sequences, roughly 24% seen once. TCR beta rearrangements were amplified from peripheral blood genomic DNA. The sample taken for sequencing was blood. Source of these receptors: a human donor with a blood cancer.

This clonotype was seen more than once but under ten times. The rearrangement joins TRBV29-1 to TRBJ2-5, with 7 bases lining up with TRBD1. In germline, CDR1 is SQVTM, CDR2 ANQGSEA. Trimming took 7 bases from V and 5 from J; bases not matched to a gene: 13. This CDR3 comprises 14 residues. As DNA, the CDR3 is TGCAGCGCCCCTGGGACAGCATTTTTTGAGACCCAGTACTTC. Its translation is CSAPGTAFFETQYF.

In this sample, this clonotype turned up once. The chain is built from TRBV20-1 and TRBJ2-7; TRBD1 matches 7 bases. The CDR3 has 14 residues. Germline assignment: CDR1 DFQATT and CDR2 SNEGSKA (reference sequence). V was clipped by 6 bases and J by 0 bases; unmatched bases: 8. The CDR3 sequence is CSALTGERSYEQYF. The CDR3 bases are TGCAGTGCCCTAACAGGGGAACGCTCCTACGAGCAGTACTTC.

By share of the sample, this clonotype is medium-sized. This rearrangement joins TRBV11-3 to TRBJ2-7; perhaps D is TRBD1 or TRBD2 (5 bases each). Trimming shortened V by 8 bases and J by 0 bases, and 11 bases separated the two germline ends. CDR1 and CDR2 (germline): SGHNT, YENEEA. The CDR3 contains 13 residues. CDR3 region: CASGPGGSYEQYF. DNA for the CDR3: TGTGCCAGCGGACCTGGGGGCTCCTACGAGCAGTACTTC.

By share, this clonotype ranks as medium-sized. V gene TRBV6-5 combines with J gene TRBJ2-7; D uncertain. The V gene's germline CDR1 is MNHEY and CDR2 SVGAGI. This CDR3 is 12 amino acids long. V lost 2 bases, J lost 3 bases, and 5 bases lay in between. The CDR3 here is CASSYDGYEQYF. The CDR3 coding sequence is TGTGCCAGCAGTTACGACGGCTACGAGCAGTACTTC.